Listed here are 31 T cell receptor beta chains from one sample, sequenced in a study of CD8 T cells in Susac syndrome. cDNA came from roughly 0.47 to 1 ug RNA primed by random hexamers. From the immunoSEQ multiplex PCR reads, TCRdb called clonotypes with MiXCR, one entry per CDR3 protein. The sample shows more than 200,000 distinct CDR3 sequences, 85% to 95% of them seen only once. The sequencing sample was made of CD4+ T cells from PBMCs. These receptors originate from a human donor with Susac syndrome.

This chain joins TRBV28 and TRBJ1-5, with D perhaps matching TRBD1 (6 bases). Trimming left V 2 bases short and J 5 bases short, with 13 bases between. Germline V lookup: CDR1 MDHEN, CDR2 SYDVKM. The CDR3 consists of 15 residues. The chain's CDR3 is CASSLGHREDQPQHF. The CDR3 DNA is TGTGCCAGCAGTTTAGGTCACAGGGAGGATCAGCCCCAGCATTTT. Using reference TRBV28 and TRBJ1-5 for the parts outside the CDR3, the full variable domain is DVKVTQSSRYLVKRTGEKVFLECVQDMDHENMFWYRQDPGLGLRLIYFSYDVKMKEKGDIPEGYSVSREKKERFSLILESASTNQTSMYLCASSLGHREDQPQHFGDGTRLSIL.

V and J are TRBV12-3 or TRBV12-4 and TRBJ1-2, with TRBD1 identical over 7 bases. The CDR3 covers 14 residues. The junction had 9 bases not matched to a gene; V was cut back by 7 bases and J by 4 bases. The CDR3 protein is CASTLQGTLYGYTF. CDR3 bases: TGTGCCAGCACCCTACAGGGGACTCTCTATGGCTACACCTTC.

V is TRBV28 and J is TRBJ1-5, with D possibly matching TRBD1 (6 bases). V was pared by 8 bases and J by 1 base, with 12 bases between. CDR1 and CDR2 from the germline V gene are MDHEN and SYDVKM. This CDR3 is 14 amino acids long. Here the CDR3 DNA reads TGTGCCAGCGGGGGACAACTCAGCAATCAGCCCCAGCATTTT. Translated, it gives CASGGQLSNQPQHF.

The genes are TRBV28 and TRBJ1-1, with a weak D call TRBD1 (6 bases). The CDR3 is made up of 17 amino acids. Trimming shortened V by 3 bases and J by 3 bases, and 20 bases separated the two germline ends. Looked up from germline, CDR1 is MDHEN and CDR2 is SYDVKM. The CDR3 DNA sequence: TGTGCCAGCAGTTTCCCCGGCGGGGGCCCAGCAGACACTGAAGCTTTCTTT. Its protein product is CASSFPGGGPADTEAFF.

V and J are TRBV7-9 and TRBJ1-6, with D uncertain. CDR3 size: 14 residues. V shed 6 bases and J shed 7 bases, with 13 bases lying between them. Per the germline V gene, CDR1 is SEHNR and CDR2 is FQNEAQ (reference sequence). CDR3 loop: CASSPRSANSPLHF. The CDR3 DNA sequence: TGTGCCAGCAGTCCCAGGTCCGCCAATTCACCCCTCCACTTT.

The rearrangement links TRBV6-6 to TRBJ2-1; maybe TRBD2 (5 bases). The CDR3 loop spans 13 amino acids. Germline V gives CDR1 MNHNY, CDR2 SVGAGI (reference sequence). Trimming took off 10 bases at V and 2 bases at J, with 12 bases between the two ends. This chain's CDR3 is CATHPGTYNEQFF. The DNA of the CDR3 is TGTGCCACCCACCCCGGGACCTACAATGAGCAGTTCTTC.

The CDR3 sequence is CASSLEQGAYGYTF. The CDR3 bases are TGCGCCAGCAGCTTGGAGCAGGGGGCGTATGGCTACACCTTC. The chain recombines TRBV5-1 with TRBJ1-2, with 8 bases fitting TRBD1. Germline assignment: CDR1 SGHRS and CDR2 YFSETQ. The CDR3 runs to 14 residues. The junction had 3 bases not matched to a gene; V was cut back by 0 bases and J by 5 bases. The whole variable domain, remainder taken from reference TRBV5-1 and TRBJ1-2, is KAGVTQTPRYLIKTRGQQVTLSCSPISGHRSVSWYQQTPGQGLQFLFEYFSETQRNKGNFPGRFSGRQFSNSRSEMNVSTLELGDSALYLCASSLEQGAYGYTFGSGTRLTVV.

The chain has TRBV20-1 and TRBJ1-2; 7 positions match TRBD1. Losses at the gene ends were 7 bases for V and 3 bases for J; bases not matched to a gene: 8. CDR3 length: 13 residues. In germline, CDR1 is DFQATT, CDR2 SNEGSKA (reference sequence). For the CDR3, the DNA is TGCAGTGAATTAGGACAGGAGGACTATGGCTACACCTTC. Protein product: CSELGQEDYGYTF.

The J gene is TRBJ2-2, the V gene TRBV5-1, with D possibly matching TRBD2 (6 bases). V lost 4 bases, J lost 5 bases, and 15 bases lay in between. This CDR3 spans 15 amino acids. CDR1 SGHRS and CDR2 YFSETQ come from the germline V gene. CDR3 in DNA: TGCGCCAGCAGCCTGGCGGGGCCTAAAACCGGGGAGCTGTTTTTT. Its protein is CASSLAGPKTGELFF.

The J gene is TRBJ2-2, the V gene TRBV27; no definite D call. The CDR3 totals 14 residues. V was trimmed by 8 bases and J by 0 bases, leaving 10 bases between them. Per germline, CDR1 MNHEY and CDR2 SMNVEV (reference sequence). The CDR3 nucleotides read TGTGCCAGCCGAGTCAGGACGAACACCGGGGAGCTGTTTTTT. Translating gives CASRVRTNTGELFF.

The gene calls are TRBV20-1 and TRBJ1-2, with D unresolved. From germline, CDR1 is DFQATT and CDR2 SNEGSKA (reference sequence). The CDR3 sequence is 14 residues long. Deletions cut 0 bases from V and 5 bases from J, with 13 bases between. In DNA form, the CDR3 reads TGCAGTGCTAGAGACCCTAGCGACGGATATGGCTACACCTTC. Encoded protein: CSARDPSDGYGYTF.

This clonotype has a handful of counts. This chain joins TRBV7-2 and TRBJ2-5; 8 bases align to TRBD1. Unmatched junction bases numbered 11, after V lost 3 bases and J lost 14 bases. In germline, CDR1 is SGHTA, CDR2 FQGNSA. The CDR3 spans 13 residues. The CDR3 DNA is TGTGCCAGCAGCTTCGATGGACAGGGCGAAAGCTACTTC. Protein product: CASSFDGQGESYF.

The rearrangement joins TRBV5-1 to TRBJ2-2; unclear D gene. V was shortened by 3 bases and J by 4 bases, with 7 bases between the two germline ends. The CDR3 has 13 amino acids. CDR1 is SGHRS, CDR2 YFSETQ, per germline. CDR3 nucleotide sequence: TGCGCCAGCAGCTCGGATGCCACCGGGGAGCTGTTTTTT. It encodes CASSSDATGELFF.

CDR3 in DNA: TGTGCCAGCAATACCCCGGATACGCAGTATTTT. This codes for CASNTPDTQYF. This chain links TRBV28 with TRBJ2-3; D gene ambiguous. Deletions cut 7 bases from V and 6 bases from J, with 8 bases between. The germline V gene has CDR1 MDHEN and CDR2 SYDVKM. The CDR3 sequence is 11 residues long.

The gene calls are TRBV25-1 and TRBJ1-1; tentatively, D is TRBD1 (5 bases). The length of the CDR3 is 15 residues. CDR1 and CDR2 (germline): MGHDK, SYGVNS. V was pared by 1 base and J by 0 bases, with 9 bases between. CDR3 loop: CASSEFSGLNTEAFF. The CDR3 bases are TGTGCCAGCAGTGAATTTTCAGGGTTGAACACTGAAGCTTTCTTT.

CDR3 nucleotides: TGTGCCAGCAGTTCGCCCCGTGGCTACACCTTC. This translates into CASSSPRGYTF. The chain links TRBV7-9 to TRBJ1-2; D ambiguous. Trimming stripped 6 bases from V and 7 bases from J, with 9 bases between. Germline V CDR1 and CDR2: SEHNR, FQNEAQ (reference sequence). This CDR3 has 11 amino acids. Full variable domain (outside the CDR3, taken from reference TRBV7-9 and TRBJ1-2): DTGVSQNPRHKITKRGQNVTFRCDPISEHNRLYWYRQTLGQGPEFLTYFQNEAQLEKSRLLSDRFSAERPKGSFSTLEIQRTEQGDSAMYLCASSSPRGYTFGSGTRLTVV.

CDR3 loop: CASSPQGQGNSPLHF. In DNA, the CDR3 is TGTGCCAGCAGTCCCCAGGGACAGGGCAATTCACCCCTCCACTTT. The chain recombines TRBV27 with TRBJ1-6; 9 bases agree with TRBD1. Unmatched junction bases numbered 6, after V lost 5 bases and J lost 7 bases. CDR1 MNHEY and CDR2 SMNVEV come from the germline V gene (reference sequence). This CDR3 is built from 15 residues.

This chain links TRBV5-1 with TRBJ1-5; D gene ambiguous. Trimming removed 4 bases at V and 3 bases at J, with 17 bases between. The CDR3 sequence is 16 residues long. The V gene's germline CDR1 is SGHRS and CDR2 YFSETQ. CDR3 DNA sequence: TGCGCCAGCAGCCCAGACCCGGGAATCCACAATCAGCCCCAGCATTTT. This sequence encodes CASSPDPGIHNQPQHF.

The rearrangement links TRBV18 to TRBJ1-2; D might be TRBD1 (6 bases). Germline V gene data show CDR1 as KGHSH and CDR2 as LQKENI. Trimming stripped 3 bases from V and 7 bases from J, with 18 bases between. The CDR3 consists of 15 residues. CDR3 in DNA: TGTGCCAGCTCACCCCGCGGGGAACCAGGGGCTGGCTACACCTTC. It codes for CASSPRGEPGAGYTF.

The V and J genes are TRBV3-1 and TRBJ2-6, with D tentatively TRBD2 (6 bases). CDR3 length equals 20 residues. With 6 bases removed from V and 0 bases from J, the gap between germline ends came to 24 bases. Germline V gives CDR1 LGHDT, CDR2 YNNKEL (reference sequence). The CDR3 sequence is CASSIFSGGSHSSGANVLTF. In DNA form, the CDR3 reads TGTGCCAGCAGTATCTTTAGTGGGGGGTCCCACTCCTCTGGGGCCAACGTCCTGACTTTC.

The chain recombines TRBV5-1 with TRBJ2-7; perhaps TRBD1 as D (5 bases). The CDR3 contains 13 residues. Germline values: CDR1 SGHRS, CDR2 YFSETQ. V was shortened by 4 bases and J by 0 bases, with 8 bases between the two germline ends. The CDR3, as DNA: TGCGCCAGCAGCGGGGCGAGCTCCTACGAGCAGTACTTC. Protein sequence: CASSGASSYEQYF.

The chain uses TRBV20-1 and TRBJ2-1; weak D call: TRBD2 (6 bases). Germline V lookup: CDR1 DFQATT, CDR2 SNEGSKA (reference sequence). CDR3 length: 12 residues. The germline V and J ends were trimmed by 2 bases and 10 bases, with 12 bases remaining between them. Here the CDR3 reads CSARPTSQEQFF. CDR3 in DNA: TGCAGTGCTAGACCTACTAGCCAGGAGCAGTTCTTC.

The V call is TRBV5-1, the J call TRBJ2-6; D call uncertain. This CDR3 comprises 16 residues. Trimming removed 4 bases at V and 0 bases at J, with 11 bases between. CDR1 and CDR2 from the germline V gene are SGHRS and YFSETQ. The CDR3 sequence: CASSPDANSGANVLTF. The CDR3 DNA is TGCGCCAGCAGCCCGGACGCCAACTCTGGGGCCAACGTCCTGACTTTC.

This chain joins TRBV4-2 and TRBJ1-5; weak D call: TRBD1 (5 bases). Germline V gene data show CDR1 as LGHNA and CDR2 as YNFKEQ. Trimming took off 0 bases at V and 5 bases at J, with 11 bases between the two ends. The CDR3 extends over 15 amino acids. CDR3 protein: CASSQDDSLDQPQHF. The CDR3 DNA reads TGTGCCAGCAGCCAAGATGACAGTTTAGATCAGCCCCAGCATTTT.

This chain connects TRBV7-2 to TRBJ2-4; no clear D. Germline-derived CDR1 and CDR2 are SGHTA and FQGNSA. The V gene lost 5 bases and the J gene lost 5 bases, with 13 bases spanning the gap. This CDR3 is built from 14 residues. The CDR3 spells CASSGSATENIQYF. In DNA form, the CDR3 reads TGTGCCAGCAGCGGTTCTGCTACCGAAAACATTCAGTACTTC.

CDR3 protein: CASSPSGPPYEQYF. CDR3 nucleotide sequence: TGTGCCAGCAGCCCGTCAGGACCCCCATACGAGCAGTACTTC. The chain recombines TRBV7-9 with TRBJ2-7, with D uncertain. This CDR3 comprises 14 residues. Between the trimmed V and J ends, which lost 5 bases and 4 bases, there was a span of 15 bases. Per germline, CDR1 SEHNR and CDR2 FQNEAQ (reference sequence).

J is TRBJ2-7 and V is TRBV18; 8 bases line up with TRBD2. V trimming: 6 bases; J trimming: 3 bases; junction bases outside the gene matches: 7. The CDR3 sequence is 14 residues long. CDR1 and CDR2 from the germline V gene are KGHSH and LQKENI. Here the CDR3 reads CASSGGEPDYEQYF. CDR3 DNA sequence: TGTGCCAGCTCCGGGGGGGAACCAGACTACGAGCAGTACTTC.

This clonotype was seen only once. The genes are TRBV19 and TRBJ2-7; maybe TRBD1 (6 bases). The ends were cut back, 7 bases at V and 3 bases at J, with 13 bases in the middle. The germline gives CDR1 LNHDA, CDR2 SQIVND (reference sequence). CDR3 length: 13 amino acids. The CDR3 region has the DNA TGTGCCAGTAACCCAGGGGCCAACTACGAGCAGTACTTC. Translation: CASNPGANYEQYF.

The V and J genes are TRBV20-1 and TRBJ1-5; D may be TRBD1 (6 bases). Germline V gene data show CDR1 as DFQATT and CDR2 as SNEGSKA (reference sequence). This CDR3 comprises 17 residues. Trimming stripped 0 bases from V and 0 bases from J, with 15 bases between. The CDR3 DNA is TGCAGTGCTAGAGACCCACAGGGAGACCCTAGCAATCAGCCCCAGCATTTT. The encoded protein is CSARDPQGDPSNQPQHF.

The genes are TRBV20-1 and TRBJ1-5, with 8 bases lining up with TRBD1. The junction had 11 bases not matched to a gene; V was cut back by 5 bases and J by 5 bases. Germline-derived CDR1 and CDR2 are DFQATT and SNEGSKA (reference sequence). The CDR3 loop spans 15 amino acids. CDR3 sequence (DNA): TGCAGTGCTCAATGGGGAGTACAGGGGGATCAGCCCCAGCATTTT. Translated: CSAQWGVQGDQPQHF.

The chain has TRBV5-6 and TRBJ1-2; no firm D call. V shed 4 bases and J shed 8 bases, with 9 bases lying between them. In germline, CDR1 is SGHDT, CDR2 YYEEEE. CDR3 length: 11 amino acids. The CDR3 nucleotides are TGTGCCAGCAGCGAGCGAGGGGGCTACACCTTC. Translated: CASSERGGYTF.